This passage covers 23 T cell receptor beta chains from one sample sequenced in a study of T cell changes during pregnancy in multiple sclerosis. The table came from immunoSEQ multiplex PCR; TCRdb's copy has only in-frame clones and leaves some out. The repertoire holds over 45,000 clones, with around 93% as singletons. Sequenced material: CD4+ T cells from peripheral blood mononuclear cells, taken after pregnancy. The receptors shown here come from a female donor with multiple sclerosis, enrolled in a pregnancy study.

This clone was detected only once. The chain couples TRBV6-5 to TRBJ2-1; TRBD1 aligns across 8 bases. Germline values: CDR1 MNHEY, CDR2 SVGAGI. The CDR3 contains 15 residues. Trimming at V came to 4 bases and at J to 2 bases, leaving 4 bases not matched to a gene. CDR3 nucleotides: TGTGCCAGCAGTTGGACAGGGATTACCTACAATGAGCAGTTCTTC. As protein: CASSWTGITYNEQFF.

This chain connects TRBV19 to TRBJ1-1; 7 bases fit TRBD1. Germline values: CDR1 LNHDA, CDR2 SQIVND (reference sequence). The CDR3 extends over 13 amino acids. Germline trimming cut 6 bases from V and 7 bases from J; bases unmatched to any gene: 8. CDR3 DNA sequence: TGTGCCAGTAGGATGGCAGGGGGTATTGAAGCTTTCTTT. Its translation: CASRMAGGIEAFF.

The chain carries TRBV5-1 and TRBJ2-1; 11 nucleotides match TRBD2. V dropped 2 bases and J dropped 3; count of bases not matched to a gene: 4. The CDR3 contains 16 residues. Germline CDR1 SGHRS, CDR2 YFSETQ. As DNA, the CDR3 is TGCGCCAGCAGCTTATCCGGGACTAGCGGCTACAATGAGCAGTTCTTC. Amino acids: CASSLSGTSGYNEQFF.

This sequence joins TRBV5-4 and TRBJ1-5; D may be TRBD1 (5 bases). Germline values: CDR1 SGHNT, CDR2 YYREEE (reference sequence). The V and J ends lost 0 bases and 5 bases respectively, with 6 bases between them. The CDR3 extends over 13 amino acids. CDR3 nucleotide sequence: TGTGCCAGCAGCTTGGGGGGGGATCAGCCCCAGCATTTT. Protein: CASSLGGDQPQHF.

This clone was found once. This chain joins TRBV18 and TRBJ2-5; D may be TRBD1 (6 bases). Trimming shortened V by 3 bases and J by 0 bases, and 17 bases separated the two germline ends. CDR1 and CDR2 (germline): KGHSH, LQKENI. This CDR3 comprises 17 residues. The CDR3 bases are TGTGCCAGCTCACCCTCCCCACAGGGTCTCCACCAAGAGACCCAGTACTTC. This gives the protein CASSPSPQGLHQETQYF.

The chain recombines TRBV19 with TRBJ2-1, with TRBD2 identical over 8 bases. CDR1 LNHDA and CDR2 SQIVND come from the germline V gene (reference sequence). The CDR3 spans 16 residues. V lost 6 bases and J lost 0; bases outside the gene matches: 7. The CDR3 nucleotides are TGTGCCAGTAGAAGTTCCAGCGGGAGCTCCTACAATGAGCAGTTCTTC. It encodes CASRSSSGSSYNEQFF.

Many counts were recorded for this clone. The chain links TRBV14 to TRBJ2-7; TRBD2 is a possible D gene (5 bases). The length of the CDR3 is 11 residues. The V gene lost 1 base and the J gene lost 12 bases, with 10 bases spanning the gap. Germline assignment: CDR1 SGHDN and CDR2 FVKESK. CDR3 sequence (DNA): TGTGCCAGCAGCCAAGGGAGGAACGCGTACTTC. The encoded protein is CASSQGRNAYF.

V gene TRBV30 combines with J gene TRBJ1-3; D gene ambiguous. V lost 5 bases and J 4 bases, leaving 12 bases between the germline ends. This CDR3 has 13 amino acids. Germline lookup yields CDR1 GTSNPN and CDR2 SVGIG (reference sequence). The CDR3 spells CAWSAGNGNTIYF. The DNA for the CDR3 is TGTGCCTGGTCGGCGGGGAACGGAAACACCATATATTTT. Full variable domain (rest looked up from reference TRBV30 and TRBJ1-3): SQTIHQWPATLVQPVGSPLSLECTVEGTSNPNLYWYRQAAGRGLQLLFYSVGIGQISSEVPQNLSASRPQDRQFILSSKKLLLSDSGFYLCAWSAGNGNTIYFGEGSWLTVV.

The chain links TRBV28 to TRBJ1-4; maybe TRBD1 (6 bases). Germline V gene sequence: CDR1 MDHEN, CDR2 SYDVKM. This CDR3 contains 14 residues. Trimming left V 2 bases short and J 5 bases short, with 9 bases between. In DNA form, the CDR3 reads TGTGCCAGCAGTTTAGGACAGATCAATGAAAAACTGTTTTTT. This codes for CASSLGQINEKLFF.

The chain uses TRBV7-9 and TRBJ2-3; the match to TRBD2 covers 8 bases. CDR1 is SEHNR and CDR2 is FQNEAQ in the germline V gene (reference sequence). The CDR3 spans 16 residues. V lost 5 bases to trimming and J lost 2 bases; unmatched junction nucleotides: 9. CDR3 loop: CASSIRLARNTDTQYF. CDR3 DNA sequence: TGTGCCAGCAGCATAAGACTAGCGAGAAACACAGATACGCAGTATTTT.

The V call is TRBV6-5, the J call TRBJ2-7; D possibly corresponds to TRBD2 (5 bases). Looked up from germline, CDR1 is MNHEY and CDR2 is SVGAGI. The CDR3 extends over 15 amino acids. V was pared by 2 bases and J by 3 bases, with 14 bases between. Here the CDR3 DNA reads TGTGCCAGCAGTTACGGTAGTAGCGTTATCTACGAGCAGTACTTC. As protein: CASSYGSSVIYEQYF.

This clone has only one observation. The chain carries TRBV6-1 and TRBJ2-1; no firm D call. This CDR3 comprises 15 residues. Per germline, CDR1 MNHNS and CDR2 SASEGT. V was pared by 4 bases and J by 0 bases, with 10 bases between. CDR3 residues: CASSVLKSSYNEQFF. CDR3 sequence (DNA): TGTGCCAGCAGTGTGTTGAAGAGCTCCTACAATGAGCAGTTCTTC.

This clone was seen a single time. This chain joins TRBV29-1 and TRBJ2-5; 7 positions agree with TRBD1. CDR1 SQVTM and CDR2 ANQGSEA come from the germline V gene. After removal of 6 bases from V and 4 bases from J, the junction contained 5 bases not matched to a gene. This CDR3 is 12 amino acids long. CDR3 loop: CSVVQGIETQYF. The CDR3 DNA follows: TGCAGCGTCGTACAGGGGATAGAGACCCAGTACTTC.

The V call is TRBV4-2, the J call TRBJ1-5; no reliable D call. V lost 4 bases, J lost 0 bases, and 10 bases lay in between. The CDR3 length is 15 residues. Germline CDR1 and CDR2: LGHNA and YNFKEQ. The CDR3 region is CASSPEDYSNQPQHF. In nucleotides, the CDR3 is TGTGCCAGCAGCCCTGAGGATTATAGCAATCAGCCCCAGCATTTT.

This clone has a single count. V gene TRBV7-9 combines with J gene TRBJ2-7; TRBD2 agrees at 12 bases. J lost 6 bases, V lost 1 base, and 7 bases had no gene match. Looked up from germline, CDR1 is SEHNR and CDR2 is FQNEAQ (reference sequence). CDR3 size: 16 residues. The DNA of the CDR3 is TGTGCCAGCAGCTTAGTACTAGCGGGAGGTGATTTCGAGCAGTACTTC. Amino acids: CASSLVLAGGDFEQYF.

The chain couples TRBV4-2 to TRBJ2-3, with TRBD2 matching over 8 bases. Germline CDR1 reads LGHNA; CDR2 reads YNFKEQ. The V segment lost 0 bases and the J segment 3 bases; nucleotides outside the gene matches: 17. The CDR3 loop spans 20 amino acids. CDR3 in amino acids: CASSQDRVIAGRRVTDTQYF. CDR3 in DNA: TGTGCCAGCAGCCAAGATCGTGTAATAGCGGGAAGGAGGGTGACAGATACGCAGTATTTT.

The chain recombines TRBV5-5 with TRBJ2-7; possible D gene TRBD1, 5 bases. Germline CDR1 SGHKS, CDR2 YYEKEE (reference sequence). The CDR3 is 16 amino acids. The ends were cut back, 3 bases at V and 3 bases at J, with 19 bases in the middle. The CDR3 DNA reads as TGTGCCAGCAGCTCGGTGCTTCTCGGACAAAACTACGAGCAGTACTTC. Its translation: CASSSVLLGQNYEQYF. Full variable domain (rest looked up from reference TRBV5-5 and TRBJ2-7): DAGVTQSPTHLIKTRGQQVTLRCSPISGHKSVSWYQQVLGQGPQFIFQYYEKEERGRGNFPDRFSARQFPNYSSELNVNALLLGDSALYLCASSSVLLGQNYEQYFGPGTRLTVT.

The chain uses TRBV6-6 and TRBJ2-2, with D uncertain. The CDR3 sequence is 15 residues long. Trimming removed 3 bases at V and 3 bases at J, with 11 bases between. CDR1 MNHNY and CDR2 SVGAGI come from the germline V gene (reference sequence). The CDR3: CASSYMVGDTGELFF. In DNA, the CDR3 is TGTGCCAGCAGTTATATGGTGGGCGACACCGGGGAGCTGTTTTTT.

This rearrangement joins TRBV4-2 to TRBJ2-7, with TRBD1 identical over 9 bases. Trimming took 10 bases from V and 7 from J; bases not matched to a gene: 5. The length of the CDR3 is 11 residues. The germline V gene has CDR1 LGHNA and CDR2 YNFKEQ. CDR3 in amino acids: CATGTGWEQYF. The DNA for the CDR3 is TGTGCCACAGGGACAGGGTGGGAGCAGTACTTC.

J is TRBJ2-5 and V is TRBV5-1; 8 nucleotides match TRBD2. Per germline, CDR1 SGHRS and CDR2 YFSETQ. This CDR3 is 15 amino acids long. The ends lost 0 bases at V and 5 bases at J; junction bases unmatched: 6. CDR3 nucleotide sequence: TGCGCCAGCAGCTTGGTCGGGAGGGGGTCGGAGACCCAGTACTTC. This sequence encodes CASSLVGRGSETQYF. The full variable domain, rest sourced from reference TRBV5-1 and TRBJ2-5, is KAGVTQTPRYLIKTRGQQVTLSCSPISGHRSVSWYQQTPGQGLQFLFEYFSETQRNKGNFPGRFSGRQFSNSRSEMNVSTLELGDSALYLCASSLVGRGSETQYFGPGTRLLVL.

The V and J genes are TRBV2 and TRBJ2-1; 11 nucleotides line up with TRBD2. The germline V gene encodes CDR1 SNHLY and CDR2 FYNNEI. This CDR3 has 18 residues. Losses at the gene ends were 6 bases for V and 8 bases for J; bases not matched to a gene: 18. The CDR3 loop is CASRPRAGGLAGGYEQFF. The DNA of the CDR3 is TGTGCCAGCAGACCCAGGGCAGGGGGGCTAGCGGGAGGATATGAGCAGTTCTTC.

This chain joins TRBV18 and TRBJ2-7; 7 nucleotides line up with TRBD1. From germline, CDR1 is KGHSH and CDR2 LQKENI. After removal of 4 bases from V and 6 bases from J, the junction contained 18 bases not matched to a gene. This CDR3 region has 17 residues. In DNA, the CDR3 is TGTGCCAGCTCACAGACAGGGCTTACGGACCAGCCAACCGAGCAGTACTTC. Its protein product is CASSQTGLTDQPTEQYF.

As DNA, the CDR3 is TGTGCCAGCAGCTCCGACAGAAGCAATCAGCCCCAGCATTTT. Translated, it gives CASSSDRSNQPQHF. The rearrangement uses TRBV7-9 and TRBJ1-5; TRBD1 might be the D (5 bases). The CDR3 sequence is 14 residues long. The V end was cut by 4 bases, the J end by 1 base, with 8 bases between. Germline assignment: CDR1 SEHNR and CDR2 FQNEAQ (reference sequence). The variable domain in full, completed from reference TRBV7-9 and TRBJ1-5, reads DTGVSQNPRHKITKRGQNVTFRCDPISEHNRLYWYRQTLGQGPEFLTYFQNEAQLEKSRLLSDRFSAERPKGSFSTLEIQRTEQGDSAMYLCASSSDRSNQPQHFGDGTRLSIL.